The clone carrying this T cell receptor (beta chain) was recorded many times. Its antigen remains unidentified. The sample is drawn from a study of breast tumors, draining lymph nodes, adjacent tissues. The CDR3 covers 15 residues. V lost 2 bases, J lost 0 bases, and 11 bases lay in between. CDR1 and CDR2 (germline): MDHEN, SYDVKM. Study conclusions and caveats: Tumor T cell lymph node origin was a supported hypothesis, not proven. Tumors had less TCR diversity than lymph nodes, more than nontumor tissue.

Each CDR3 protein gets one entry after TCRdb re-called the multiplex PCR reads with MiXCR. The table records about 32,000 distinct CDR3 sequences, 35% to 40% of them present only once. This TCR came from a female donor with breast cancer. Some clones in this sample may be carry-over from other donors' samples. Sequencing input: breast tumor tissue. The rearrangement links TRBV28 to TRBJ2-7; the D gene is possibly TRBD1 (6 bases). The CDR3 DNA follows: TGTGCCAGCAGTTTAGATAGGGGGTTCTCCTACGAGCAGTACTTC. This encodes CASSLDRGFSYEQYF.